What follows are 5 T cell receptor beta chains derived from one specimen sequenced in a study of blood T cell repertoires in COVID-19 (dated by TCRdb to the early 2020s). Libraries were built with the immunoSEQ multiplex PCR assay. TCRdb took over this immuneACCESS table, retaining in-frame rearrangements with V and J assigned. Such tables are incomplete; in checked studies, under half of the missing clones stem from an unresolved V gene, and the remainder is unexplained. Recorded for this sample are around 470,000 clones; around 90% of them occurred a single time. Less than 0.75% of the sample is held by the ten biggest clonotypes. Input material: PBMCs or T cells enriched from blood (not recorded which). Receptor source: a man aged 18 to 30 who had recovered from COVID-19.

The V call is TRBV7-2, the J call TRBJ2-1; D is undetermined. This CDR3 contains 14 residues. Germline CDR1 is SGHTA and CDR2 is FQGNSA. Deletions cut 1 base from V and 8 bases from J, with 12 bases between. CDR3 in DNA: TGTGCCAGCAGCTTAGGCGGTCAGCCGGATGAGCAGTTCTTC. Translation: CASSLGGQPDEQFF.

The chain couples TRBV4-1 to TRBJ2-5, with 7 bases aligning to TRBD2. Trimming at V came to 7 bases and at J to 1 base, leaving 6 bases not matched to a gene. Germline CDR1 MGHRA, CDR2 YSYEKL. This CDR3 is built from 14 residues. The CDR3 nucleotides read TGCGCCAGCAAAGCGTCTAGCGGCCAAGAGACCCAGTACTTC. This translates into CASKASSGQETQYF.

J is TRBJ1-5 and V is TRBV5-4, with TRBD1 matching over 7 bases. The CDR3 has 16 amino acids. Germline V gene data show CDR1 as SGHNT and CDR2 as YYREEE (reference sequence). The V segment lost 4 bases and the J segment 4 bases; nucleotides outside the gene matches: 11. CDR3 loop: CASSGLRGRPNQPQHF. The CDR3 region has the DNA TGTGCCAGCAGCGGACTTAGGGGGCGACCGAATCAGCCCCAGCATTTT.

The V and J genes are TRBV5-1 and TRBJ1-2, with D uncertain. V lost 3 bases, J lost 1 base, and 7 bases lay in between. The CDR3 loop spans 13 amino acids. CDR1 is SGHRS and CDR2 is YFSETQ in the germline V gene. For the CDR3, the DNA is TGCGCCAGCAGCTCACTTATTAACTATGGCTACACCTTC. This gives the protein CASSSLINYGYTF.

The CDR3 loop reads CATSVRQGSSPLHF. CDR3 DNA sequence: TGTGCCACCAGCGTTCGACAGGGGTCGTCACCCCTCCACTTT. The V and J genes are TRBV15 and TRBJ1-6, with TRBD1 identical over 8 bases. Looked up from germline, CDR1 is LNHNV and CDR2 is YYDKDF (reference sequence). V lost 5 bases, J lost 10 bases, and 7 bases stayed unmatched. The CDR3 totals 14 residues.